These 24 T cell receptor beta chains were sequenced from one sample in a study of T cells after yellow fever vaccination. TCRdb re-derived calls from the 5' RACE reads in MiXCR, one entry per CDR3 protein. Of 500,000 to 650,000 distinct CDR3 sequences listed, roughly a sixth are singletons. Sequencing used PBMCs, obtained more than 4 days after the first yellow fever vaccination. The receptors come from a man younger than 30 who received the YFV17D yellow fever vaccine.

This clonotype has more than one count but fewer than ten. The V gene is TRBV7-2, the J gene TRBJ2-7; D is undetermined. Trimming left V 0 bases short and J 2 bases short, with 8 bases between. Germline V CDR1 and CDR2: SGHTA, FQGNSA. The length of the CDR3 is 14 residues. As DNA, the CDR3 is TGTGCCAGCAGCTTAGCCGGGCTGACCTACGAGCAGTACTTC. Encoded protein: CASSLAGLTYEQYF.

This clonotype turned up a few times. This chain connects TRBV5-1 to TRBJ1-6; unclear D gene. This CDR3 spans 15 amino acids. With 5 bases removed from V and 0 bases from J, the gap between germline ends came to 9 bases. In germline, CDR1 is SGHRS, CDR2 YFSETQ. The CDR3 region is CASSEDPSYNSPLHF. For the CDR3, the DNA is TGCGCCAGCAGTGAGGACCCCTCCTATAATTCACCCCTCCACTTT.

The V and J genes are TRBV7-2 and TRBJ1-6; D unresolved. V was trimmed by 0 bases and J by 14 bases, leaving 8 bases between them. CDR1 and CDR2 from the germline V gene are SGHTA and FQGNSA. The CDR3 runs 12 residues. CDR3 DNA: TGTGCCAGCAGCTTAGCCCGGTCCACCCTCCACTTT. Translating gives CASSLARSTLHF. Using reference TRBV7-2 and TRBJ1-6 for the parts outside the CDR3, the full variable domain is GAGVSQSPSNKVTEKGKDVELRCDPISGHTALYWYRQSLGQGLEFLIYFQGNSAPDKSGLPSDRFSAERTGGSVSTLTIQRTQQEDSAVYLCASSLARSTLHFGNGTRLTVT.

This clonotype was picked up many times. Relative to the germline gene, one junction end is altered; a read error may explain this. CDR3 in DNA: TGTGCCAGCACCCGGACTAGCTCCCACGAGCAGTACTTC. Protein product: CASTRTSSHEQYF. The V gene is TRBV3-1, the J gene TRBJ2-7; 8 bases map to TRBD2. CDR3 length equals 13 residues. CDR1 LGHDT and CDR2 YNNKEL come from the germline V gene (reference sequence).

This clonotype was seen a handful of times. The genes are TRBV10-3 and TRBJ1-5, with TRBD1 matching 7 bases. Germline lookup yields CDR1 ENHRY and CDR2 SYGVKD. The J segment lost 10 bases and the V segment lost 3 bases, leaving 9 bases of the junction unmatched. The CDR3 loop spans 14 amino acids. In DNA, the CDR3 is TGTGCCATCAGTGATCGACAGGGTCAACGTCCCCAGCATTTT. As protein: CAISDRQGQRPQHF.

In this sample, this clonotype turned up a few times. The rearrangement joins TRBV12-3 or TRBV12-4 to TRBJ1-4, with a weak D call TRBD1 (6 bases). V was clipped by 3 bases and J by 10 bases, with 9 bases between them. This CDR3 is built from 12 residues. For the CDR3, the DNA is TGTGCCAGCAGTTTTGGAGGGGGAAAACTGTTTTTT. This sequence encodes CASSFGGGKLFF.

This clonotype was seen once. This sequence joins TRBV2 and TRBJ2-1, with 12 bases fitting TRBD2. The V gene's germline CDR1 is SNHLY and CDR2 FYNNEI. CDR3 length equals 16 residues. V shed 8 bases and J 8 bases; nucleotides not matched to a gene: 13. CDR3 coding DNA: TGTGCCAGCTCAAGGCAGACTAGCGGGGGCCTGGATGAGCAGTTCTTC. Translating it yields CASSRQTSGGLDEQFF.

This clonotype has only one observation. The chain joins TRBV7-2 to TRBJ2-3; TRBD1 or TRBD2 may be the D gene (6 bases each). The germline V and J ends were trimmed by 5 bases and 0 bases, with 15 bases remaining between them. This CDR3 is built from 16 residues. Germline CDR1 and CDR2: SGHTA and FQGNSA. CDR3 in DNA: TGTGCCAGCAGCCCAAGAAGGGGGGCTAGCACAGATACGCAGTATTTT. Translation gives CASSPRRGASTDTQYF.

This chain connects TRBV3-1 to TRBJ2-1; 8 nucleotides line up with TRBD1. Per the germline V gene, CDR1 is LGHDT and CDR2 is YNNKEL (reference sequence). This CDR3 spans 16 amino acids. V was clipped by 3 bases and J by 4 bases; unmatched bases: 8. The CDR3 region is CASSHLGTGSYNEQFF. CDR3 nucleotides: TGTGCCAGCAGCCATCTGGGGACAGGTTCTTACAATGAGCAGTTCTTC.

This clonotype was picked up a small number of times. The chain joins TRBV4-3 to TRBJ1-2; D is uncertain. Trimming left V 5 bases short and J 5 bases short, with 9 bases between. There are 12 residues in the CDR3. Germline loops: CDR1 LGHNA, CDR2 YSLEER. The chain's CDR3 is CASSSGRYGYTF. Written as DNA, the CDR3 is TGCGCCAGCAGCAGTGGGCGGTATGGCTACACCTTC.

This chain's CDR3 is CASSLALFSNQPQHF. The CDR3 coding sequence is TGTGCCAGCAGTTTAGCCCTCTTTAGCAATCAGCCCCAGCATTTT. J is TRBJ1-5 and V is TRBV12-3 or TRBV12-4; no reliable D call. V dropped 0 bases and J dropped 0 bases, with 6 bases sitting between them. The CDR3 contains 15 residues.

The chain uses TRBV4-2 and TRBJ1-6; D is perhaps TRBD1 (5 bases). Trimming shortened V by 4 bases and J by 12 bases, and 19 bases separated the two germline ends. Germline lookup yields CDR1 LGHNA and CDR2 YNFKEQ. The CDR3 runs 15 residues. The CDR3 DNA is TGTGCCAGCAGCCCCGACAGCGAGAGTTTGTTACCCCTCCACTTT. Translated, it gives CASSPDSESLLPLHF.

This clonotype was observed a few times. The chain employs TRBV6-1 and TRBJ1-4; the match to TRBD1 covers 8 bases. There are 18 residues in the CDR3. From germline, CDR1 is MNHNS and CDR2 SASEGT. V lost 6 bases to trimming and J lost 4 bases; unmatched junction nucleotides: 16. The CDR3 DNA is TGTGCCAGCAGCCTGGGACAGGTCAGCGGCGGAGATAATGAAAAACTGTTTTTT. It specifies CASSLGQVSGGDNEKLFF.

The V call is TRBV29-1, the J call TRBJ2-5; D uncertain. The CDR3 is 13 residues long. In germline, CDR1 is SQVTM, CDR2 ANQGSEA. V lost 4 bases to trimming and J lost 5 bases, with 14 bases between them. Here the CDR3 reads CSVARAQGETQYF. The DNA for the CDR3 is TGCAGCGTTGCTAGGGCCCAAGGGGAGACCCAGTACTTC.

The CDR3 nucleotides are TGCGCCAGCAGCCAAGAGGGGACAGGGACCTCACCCCTCCACTTT. Its protein product is CASSQEGTGTSPLHF. The chain couples TRBV4-3 to TRBJ1-6; 9 bases align to TRBD1. With 0 bases clipped from V and 10 bases from J, the junction kept 4 bases outside the gene matches. Germline CDR1 and CDR2: LGHNA and YSLEER. The length of the CDR3 is 15 residues.

In its sample, this clonotype was seen a few times. J is TRBJ1-5 and V is TRBV7-2, with D possibly being TRBD1 (5 bases). The CDR3 is 14 residues long. Germline-derived CDR1 and CDR2 are SGHTA and FQGNSA. V was clipped by 3 bases and J by 9 bases, with 15 bases between them. The CDR3 sequence is CASSFFLGGGPQHF. The CDR3 nucleotides are TGTGCCAGCAGCTTTTTTTTGGGGGGGGGGCCCCAGCATTTT. Supplemented by reference TRBV7-2 and TRBJ1-5, the full variable domain reads GAGVSQSPSNKVTEKGKDVELRCDPISGHTALYWYRQSLGQGLEFLIYFQGNSAPDKSGLPSDRFSAERTGGSVSTLTIQRTQQEDSAVYLCASSFFLGGGPQHFGDGTRLSIL.

This clonotype was recorded a few times. V is TRBV5-1 and J is TRBJ2-7; 7 nucleotides line up with TRBD1. Trimming cost V 4 bases and J 6 bases; bases outside gene matches: 10. The CDR3 runs 14 residues. Looked up from germline, CDR1 is SGHRS and CDR2 is YFSETQ. CDR3 nucleotides: TGCGCCAGCAGCCCATCAACAGGGGTCGCCGAGCAGTACTTC. It yields the protein CASSPSTGVAEQYF. Variable domain in full (rest from reference TRBV5-1 and TRBJ2-7): KAGVTQTPRYLIKTRGQQVTLSCSPISGHRSVSWYQQTPGQGLQFLFEYFSETQRNKGNFPGRFSGRQFSNSRSEMNVSTLELGDSALYLCASSPSTGVAEQYFGPGTRLTVT.

V gene TRBV19 combines with J gene TRBJ1-5; D is undetermined. Germline V gene data show CDR1 as LNHDA and CDR2 as SQIVND (reference sequence). Trimming stripped 5 bases from V and 1 base from J, with 15 bases between. The CDR3 has 16 amino acids. The chain's CDR3 is CASSVTPVGSNQPQHF. CDR3 DNA: TGTGCCAGTAGTGTCACCCCGGTGGGGAGCAATCAGCCCCAGCATTTT.

Written as DNA, the CDR3 is TGTGCCAGCAGTTCAGTTAATAGCAATCAGCCCCAGCATTTT. This encodes CASSSVNSNQPQHF. This rearrangement joins TRBV11-2 to TRBJ1-5; D gene unclear. The CDR3 sequence is 14 residues long. The germline CDR1 and CDR2 sequences are SGHAT and FQNNGV. The ends were cut back, 6 bases at V and 0 bases at J, with 9 bases in the middle.

The chain combines TRBV4-1 with TRBJ1-6, with D possibly TRBD1 on 5 matching bases. CDR3 length: 17 residues. CDR1 is MGHRA and CDR2 is YSYEKL in the germline V gene. Trimming cost V 1 base and J 5 bases, with 15 bases left between them. The CDR3 loop reads CASSQAGSGTNNSPLHF. DNA for the CDR3: TGCGCCAGCAGCCAAGCTGGATCGGGGACCAATAATTCACCCCTCCACTTT.

The V call is TRBV9, the J call TRBJ2-7, with D hard to call. Germline assignment: CDR1 SGDLS and CDR2 YYNGEE. The CDR3 is made up of 14 amino acids. V was cut by 0 bases and J by 1 base, with 8 bases left in between. DNA for the CDR3: TGTGCCAGCAGCGTAGTTCCGGATTCCTACGAGCAGTACTTC. Its translation: CASSVVPDSYEQYF.

A few counts support this clonotype. This rearrangement joins TRBV5-1 to TRBJ1-4; D unclear. The CDR3 has 14 residues. Germline CDR1 is SGHRS and CDR2 is YFSETQ. V lost 4 bases to trimming and J lost 5 bases, with 12 bases between them. CDR3 amino acids: CASSRRPANEKLFF. The CDR3 coding sequence is TGCGCCAGCAGCCGCCGGCCGGCAAATGAAAAACTGTTTTTT.

This rearrangement joins TRBV9 to TRBJ1-2; maybe TRBD1 (6 bases). Per the germline V gene, CDR1 is SGDLS and CDR2 is YYNGEE. This CDR3 region has 15 residues. V lost 4 bases, J lost 6 bases, and 19 bases lay in between. The CDR3 reads CASSRGEGRLDGYTF. The CDR3 DNA follows: TGTGCCAGCAGCAGGGGGGAGGGGCGCCTCGATGGCTACACCTTC.

This chain connects TRBV18 to TRBJ1-2; D gene ambiguous. The CDR3 has 13 residues. CDR1 is KGHSH and CDR2 is LQKENI in the germline V gene. The V end lost 5 bases, the J end lost 2 bases, and 9 bases lay between the germline ends. In nucleotides, the CDR3 is TGTGCCAGCTCATCCGAAGAGAACTATGGCTACACCTTC. It encodes CASSSEENYGYTF. Using reference TRBV18 and TRBJ1-2 for the parts outside the CDR3, the full variable domain is NAGVMQNPRHLVRRRGQEARLRCSPMKGHSHVYWYRQLPEEGLKFMVYLQKENIIDESGMPKERFSAEFPKEGPSILRIQQVVRGDSAAYFCASSSEENYGYTFGSGTRLTVV.